One and the same sample provided the 20 T cell receptor beta chains below, sequenced in a study of Ad26.COV2.S vaccination and SARS-CoV-2 variants. As to treatment: about 20 received Ad26.COV2.S at low or high dose, single or two shots; about five received placebo; per-sample allocation not given. The samples date from day 63 after the first vaccine or placebo injection. TCRdb's table, derived via immunoSEQ multiplex PCR, lists solely in-frame clones and lacks some. The table has around 300,000 clones, approximately 86% seen once; the top ten hold around 10%. Sequenced material: peripheral blood, taken in a trial of Ad26.COV2.S vaccine versus placebo. Source of these receptors: a person between 18 and 65 years old who received the Ad26.COV2.S COVID-19 vaccine or a placebo.

The CDR3 reads CASSRRQGANYEQYF. Here the CDR3 DNA reads TGTGCCAGCAGCAGAAGACAGGGGGCTAACTACGAGCAGTACTTC. This rearrangement joins TRBV9 to TRBJ2-7; TRBD1 agrees at 10 bases. CDR3 length: 15 residues. Germline trimming cut 4 bases from V and 3 bases from J; bases unmatched to any gene: 7. The V gene's germline CDR1 is SGDLS and CDR2 YYNGEE.

The chain recombines TRBV24-1 with TRBJ2-1; D is uncertain. Per the germline V gene, CDR1 is KGHDR and CDR2 is SFDVKD. The CDR3 is 13 residues long. Trimming left V 5 bases short and J 6 bases short, with 10 bases between. This chain's CDR3 is CATSGRATNEQFF. CDR3 bases: TGTGCCACCAGTGGTAGAGCTACCAATGAGCAGTTCTTC.

The chain uses TRBV7-9 and TRBJ2-5; the match to TRBD2 covers 12 bases. The CDR3 has 17 amino acids. Germline loops: CDR1 SEHNR, CDR2 FQNEAQ (reference sequence). J lost 3 bases, V lost 5 bases, and 10 bases had no gene match. CDR3 sequence: CASSPRLAGGPEETQYF. Written as DNA, the CDR3 is TGTGCCAGCAGCCCCAGGCTAGCGGGGGGGCCGGAAGAGACCCAGTACTTC.

This clone appeared a few times. This sequence joins TRBV4-1 and TRBJ2-4, with TRBD2 matching over 12 bases. There are 21 residues in the CDR3. Unmatched junction bases numbered 15, after V lost 3 bases and J lost 0 bases. The germline V gene encodes CDR1 MGHRA and CDR2 YSYEKL. The CDR3 reads CASSQAGLAGDSSLAKNIQYF. CDR3 in DNA: TGCGCCAGCAGCCAGGCGGGACTAGCGGGTGATTCTTCTCTAGCCAAAAACATTCAGTACTTC.

The genes are TRBV18 and TRBJ2-7; TRBD1 agrees at 8 bases. After removal of 2 bases from V and 1 base from J, the junction contained 7 bases not matched to a gene. CDR1 is KGHSH and CDR2 is LQKENI in the germline V gene. CDR3 length: 16 residues. The CDR3 loop reads CASSPTGGTGSYEQYF. The CDR3 nucleotides read TGTGCCAGCTCACCAACCGGCGGGACAGGTTCCTACGAGCAGTACTTC.

This clone was seen once. Here the CDR3 DNA reads TGTGCCAGCACCGAAACTAGGGTGGAGACCCAGTACTTC. Its protein product is CASTETRVETQYF. The chain is built from TRBV12-3 or TRBV12-4 and TRBJ2-5, with a weak D call TRBD2 (5 bases). The CDR3 consists of 13 residues. Deletions cut 7 bases from V and 5 bases from J, with 14 bases between.

This chain joins TRBV5-6 and TRBJ1-2; the D gene is possibly TRBD1 (5 bases). V lost 4 bases to trimming and J lost 5 bases, with 9 bases between them. Looked up from germline, CDR1 is SGHDT and CDR2 is YYEEEE. CDR3 length: 12 amino acids. In DNA, the CDR3 is TGTGCCAGCAGCACTCAGGGATATGGCTACACCTTC. Protein product: CASSTQGYGYTF. Based on the CDR3 plus reference TRBV5-6 and TRBJ1-2, the full variable domain is DAGVTQSPTHLIKTRGQQVTLRCSPKSGHDTVSWYQQALGQGPQFIFQYYEEEERQRGNFPDRFSGHQFPNYSSELNVNALLLGDSALYLCASSTQGYGYTFGSGTRLTVV.

This clone was detected many times. This chain connects TRBV4-2 to TRBJ2-7, with D possibly matching TRBD1 (5 bases). This CDR3 has 15 amino acids. Trimming cost V 0 bases and J 0 bases, with 9 bases left between them. Looked up from germline, CDR1 is LGHNA and CDR2 is YNFKEQ. The CDR3 loop reads CASSQDDSSSYEQYF. The CDR3 DNA follows: TGTGCCAGCAGCCAAGATGACAGCAGCTCCTACGAGCAGTACTTC.

The rearrangement uses TRBV6-5 and TRBJ1-2, with D maybe TRBD1 (5 bases). CDR3 length equals 16 residues. Germline values: CDR1 MNHEY, CDR2 SVGAGI. With 2 bases removed from V and 2 bases from J, the gap between germline ends came to 15 bases. CDR3 in DNA: TGTGCCAGCAGTTACGGGGGACCCACCCGAAACTATGGCTACACCTTC. Translating gives CASSYGGPTRNYGYTF.

In DNA, the CDR3 is TGCGCCAGCAGCGGGACTAGCGGGGCCTACACAGATACGCAGTATTTT. Translation gives CASSGTSGAYTDTQYF. V usage is TRBV5-1 and J usage is TRBJ2-3; 13 bases align to TRBD2. Germline CDR1 and CDR2: SGHRS and YFSETQ. The CDR3 loop spans 16 amino acids. The V and J ends lost 4 bases and 2 bases, in that order; junction bases with no gene match: 4.

The J gene is TRBJ1-6, the V gene TRBV6-4, with D hard to call. From germline, CDR1 is MRHNA and CDR2 SNTAGT. This CDR3 is built from 13 residues. Trimming pared 6 bases from V and 5 bases from J, leaving 8 bases between. The CDR3 DNA reads as TGTGCCAGCAGCCGGACGGATAATTCACCCCTCCACTTT. Its translation: CASSRTDNSPLHF.

V usage is TRBV10-3 and J usage is TRBJ2-1; tentatively, D is TRBD1 (6 bases). Per germline, CDR1 ENHRY and CDR2 SYGVKD. With 6 bases removed from V and 12 bases from J, the gap between germline ends came to 12 bases. CDR3 length: 11 amino acids. The CDR3 loop is CAIRAGVGQFF. In nucleotides, the CDR3 is TGTGCCATCAGGGCAGGGGTGGGGCAGTTCTTC.

This sequence joins TRBV27 and TRBJ2-7, with a tentative D call TRBD2 (7 bases). Trimming removed 0 bases from V and 5 bases from J, with 11 bases in between. The CDR3 length is 14 residues. The V gene's germline CDR1 is MNHEY and CDR2 SMNVEV (reference sequence). The CDR3 coding sequence is TGTGCCAGCAGTTTATCGCGGGGGCGGAACGAGCAGTACTTC. Amino acid sequence: CASSLSRGRNEQYF.

This chain uses TRBV19 with TRBJ1-1, with 7 bases that match TRBD1. CDR1 and CDR2 (germline): LNHDA, SQIVND (reference sequence). The CDR3 sequence is 16 residues long. With 6 bases clipped from V and 3 bases from J, the junction kept 13 bases outside the gene matches. The CDR3 spells CASRPRGQTGDTEAFF. The CDR3 DNA is TGTGCCAGTAGACCGAGGGGGCAGACTGGGGACACTGAAGCTTTCTTT.

This clone was seen once. CDR3 amino acids: CAITPDRGLNEQYF. DNA for the CDR3: TGTGCCATCACCCCGGACAGGGGGCTAAACGAGCAGTACTTC. The chain has TRBV10-3 and TRBJ2-7; 11 bases are a match to TRBD1. The germline V gene has CDR1 ENHRY and CDR2 SYGVKD. V shed 7 bases and J 5 bases; nucleotides not matched to a gene: 7. There are 14 residues in the CDR3.

The chain carries TRBV6-5 and TRBJ2-7, with D perhaps matching TRBD2 (6 bases). The germline V gene encodes CDR1 MNHEY and CDR2 SVGAGI. This CDR3 region has 15 residues. With 0 bases removed from V and 3 bases from J, the gap between germline ends came to 12 bases. The CDR3 bases are TGTGCCAGCAGTTACTCCGAGGAGGGACGCTACGAGCAGTACTTC. Residues: CASSYSEEGRYEQYF.

On this clone: The identical CDR3 is also encoded by other nucleotide sequences in the sample. The J gene is TRBJ2-5, the V gene TRBV5-1; D is unresolved. V was cut by 0 bases and J by 1 base, with 7 bases left in between. Germline V CDR1 and CDR2: SGHRS, YFSETQ. The CDR3 is 14 amino acids. The CDR3 DNA sequence: TGCGCCAGCAGCTTGGGCCCGAGCCAAGAGACCCAGTACTTC. Translating gives CASSLGPSQETQYF.

This chain joins TRBV7-9 and TRBJ2-3; 9 bases are a match to TRBD1. The V and J ends lost 4 bases and 5 bases, in that order; junction bases with no gene match: 7. Germline-derived CDR1 and CDR2 are SEHNR and FQNEAQ (reference sequence). This CDR3 region has 15 residues. The CDR3 spells CASSSTGGLVDTQYF. The CDR3 nucleotides are TGTGCCAGCAGCTCGACAGGGGGATTGGTAGATACGCAGTATTTT. Combining the CDR3 with reference TRBV7-9 and TRBJ2-3 gives the whole variable domain DTGVSQNPRHKITKRGQNVTFRCDPISEHNRLYWYRQTLGQGPEFLTYFQNEAQLEKSRLLSDRFSAERPKGSFSTLEIQRTEQGDSAMYLCASSSTGGLVDTQYFGPGTRLTVL.

The chain recombines TRBV28 with TRBJ1-1, with D tentatively TRBD1 (5 bases). Germline-derived CDR1 and CDR2 are MDHEN and SYDVKM. The CDR3 contains 15 residues. V was shortened by 2 bases and J by 5 bases, with 15 bases between the two germline ends. This CDR3 is CASSLNVGRGTEAFF. As DNA, the CDR3 is TGTGCCAGCAGTTTAAATGTGGGTCGGGGGACTGAAGCTTTCTTT. The variable domain in full, completed from reference TRBV28 and TRBJ1-1, reads DVKVTQSSRYLVKRTGEKVFLECVQDMDHENMFWYRQDPGLGLRLIYFSYDVKMKEKGDIPEGYSVSREKKERFSLILESASTNQTSMYLCASSLNVGRGTEAFFGQGTRLTVV.

This rearrangement joins TRBV27 to TRBJ2-7; D is uncertain. V lost 1 base to trimming and J lost 6 bases, with 7 bases between them. Per germline, CDR1 MNHEY and CDR2 SMNVEV (reference sequence). The CDR3 is 12 residues long. The CDR3 DNA reads as TGTGCCAGCAGTTTATACGGTGGCGAGCAGTACTTC. Its translation is CASSLYGGEQYF.